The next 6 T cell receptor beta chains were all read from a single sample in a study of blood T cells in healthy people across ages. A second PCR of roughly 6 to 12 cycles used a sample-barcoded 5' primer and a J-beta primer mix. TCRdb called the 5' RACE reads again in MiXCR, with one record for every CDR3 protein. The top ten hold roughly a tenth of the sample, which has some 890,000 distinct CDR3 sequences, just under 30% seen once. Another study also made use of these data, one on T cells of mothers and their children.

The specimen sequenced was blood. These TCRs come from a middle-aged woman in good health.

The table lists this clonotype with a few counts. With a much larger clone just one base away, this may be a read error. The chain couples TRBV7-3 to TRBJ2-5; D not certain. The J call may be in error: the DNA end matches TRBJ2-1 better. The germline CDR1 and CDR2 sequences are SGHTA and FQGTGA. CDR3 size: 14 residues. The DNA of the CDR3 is TGTGCCAGCAGCTTAAAGGAAGGCCAAGAGACCCAGTTCTTC. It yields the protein CASSLKEGQETQFF.

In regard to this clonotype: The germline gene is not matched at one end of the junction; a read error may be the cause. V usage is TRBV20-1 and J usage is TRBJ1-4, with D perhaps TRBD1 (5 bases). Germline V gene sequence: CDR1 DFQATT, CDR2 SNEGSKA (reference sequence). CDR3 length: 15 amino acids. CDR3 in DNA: TGCAATGCTACCGGGGCCCTTGCAACTAATGAAAAACTGTTTTTT. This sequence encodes CNATGALATNEKLFF.

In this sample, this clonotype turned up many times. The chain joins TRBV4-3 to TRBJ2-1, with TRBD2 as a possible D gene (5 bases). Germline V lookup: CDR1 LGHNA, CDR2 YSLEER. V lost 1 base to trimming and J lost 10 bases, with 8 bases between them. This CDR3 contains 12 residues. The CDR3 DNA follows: TGCGCCAGCAGCCAAGTCCGAGGGGAGCAGTTCTTC. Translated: CASSQVRGEQFF.

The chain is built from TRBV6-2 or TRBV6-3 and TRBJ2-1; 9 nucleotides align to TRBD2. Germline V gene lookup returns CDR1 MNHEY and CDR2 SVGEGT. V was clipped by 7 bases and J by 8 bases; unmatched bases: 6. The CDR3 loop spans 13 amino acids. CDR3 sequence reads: CASKVLAGYEQFF. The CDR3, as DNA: TGTGCCAGCAAGGTCCTAGCGGGATATGAGCAGTTCTTC.

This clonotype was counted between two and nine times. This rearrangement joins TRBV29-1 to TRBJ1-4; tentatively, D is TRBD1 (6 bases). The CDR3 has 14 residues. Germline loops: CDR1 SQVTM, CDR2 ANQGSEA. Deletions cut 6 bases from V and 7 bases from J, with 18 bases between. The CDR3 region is CSVGTGPGAEKLFF. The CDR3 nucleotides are TGCAGCGTGGGTACAGGGCCGGGTGCTGAAAAACTGTTTTTT.

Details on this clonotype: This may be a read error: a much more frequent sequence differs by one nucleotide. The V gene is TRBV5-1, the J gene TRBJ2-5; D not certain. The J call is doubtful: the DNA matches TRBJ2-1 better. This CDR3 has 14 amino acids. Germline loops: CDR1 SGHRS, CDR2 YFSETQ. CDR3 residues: CASSRSLLQETQFF. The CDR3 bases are TGCGCCAGCAGCCGTTCTTTGTTACAAGAGACCCAGTTCTTC.